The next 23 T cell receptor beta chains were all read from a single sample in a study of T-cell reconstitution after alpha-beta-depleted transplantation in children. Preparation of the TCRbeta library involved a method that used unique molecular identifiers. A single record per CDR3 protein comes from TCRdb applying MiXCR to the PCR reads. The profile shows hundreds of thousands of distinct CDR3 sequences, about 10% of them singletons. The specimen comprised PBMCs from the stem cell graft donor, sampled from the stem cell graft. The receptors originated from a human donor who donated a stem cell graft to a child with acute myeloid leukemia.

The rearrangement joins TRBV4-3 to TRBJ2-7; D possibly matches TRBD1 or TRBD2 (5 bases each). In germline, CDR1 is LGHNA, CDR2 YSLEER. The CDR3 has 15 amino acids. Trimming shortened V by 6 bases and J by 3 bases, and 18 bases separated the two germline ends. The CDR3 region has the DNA TGCGCCAGCAGTTCAAGCCCTGAGGGGCTCTACGAGCAGTACTTC. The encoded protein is CASSSSPEGLYEQYF.

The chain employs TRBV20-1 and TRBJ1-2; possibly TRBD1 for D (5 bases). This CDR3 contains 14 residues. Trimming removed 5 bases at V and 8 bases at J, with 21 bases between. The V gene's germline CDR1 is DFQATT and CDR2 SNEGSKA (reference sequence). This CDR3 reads CSAFGGAGLLGYTF. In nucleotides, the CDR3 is TGCAGTGCTTTTGGCGGGGCAGGTCTATTAGGCTACACCTTC.

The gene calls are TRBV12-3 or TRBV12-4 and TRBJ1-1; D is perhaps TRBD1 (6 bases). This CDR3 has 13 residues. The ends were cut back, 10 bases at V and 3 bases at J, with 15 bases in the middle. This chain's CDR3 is CAICAGADTEAFF. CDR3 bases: TGTGCCATCTGCGCAGGGGCTGACACTGAAGCTTTCTTT.

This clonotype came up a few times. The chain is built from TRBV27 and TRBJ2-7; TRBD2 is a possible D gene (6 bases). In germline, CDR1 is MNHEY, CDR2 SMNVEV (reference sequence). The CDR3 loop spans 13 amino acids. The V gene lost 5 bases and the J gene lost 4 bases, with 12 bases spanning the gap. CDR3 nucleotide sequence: TGTGCCAGCAGTCCGGACTACCGATACGAGCAGTACTTC. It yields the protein CASSPDYRYEQYF.

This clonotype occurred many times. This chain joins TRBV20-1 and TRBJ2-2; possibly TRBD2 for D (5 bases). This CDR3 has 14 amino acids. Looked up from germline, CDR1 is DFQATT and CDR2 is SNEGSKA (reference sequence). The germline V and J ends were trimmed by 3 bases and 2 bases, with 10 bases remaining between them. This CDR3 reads CSASNRLNTGELFF. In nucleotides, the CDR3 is TGCAGTGCTAGCAACAGACTAAACACCGGGGAGCTGTTTTTT.

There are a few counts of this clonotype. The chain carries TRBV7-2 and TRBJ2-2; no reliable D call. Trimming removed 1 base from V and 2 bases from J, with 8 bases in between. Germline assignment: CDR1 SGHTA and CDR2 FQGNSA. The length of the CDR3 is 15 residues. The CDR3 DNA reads TGTGCCAGCAGCTTAGTAGTTATAAACACCGGGGAGCTGTTTTTT. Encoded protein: CASSLVVINTGELFF.

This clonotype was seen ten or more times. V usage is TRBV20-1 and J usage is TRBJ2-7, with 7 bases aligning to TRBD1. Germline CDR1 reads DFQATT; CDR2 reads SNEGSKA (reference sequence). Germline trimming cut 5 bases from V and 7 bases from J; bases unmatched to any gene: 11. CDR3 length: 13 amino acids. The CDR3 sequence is CSAGRTGAREQYF. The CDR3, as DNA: TGCAGTGCTGGCCGTACAGGGGCGAGAGAGCAGTACTTC.

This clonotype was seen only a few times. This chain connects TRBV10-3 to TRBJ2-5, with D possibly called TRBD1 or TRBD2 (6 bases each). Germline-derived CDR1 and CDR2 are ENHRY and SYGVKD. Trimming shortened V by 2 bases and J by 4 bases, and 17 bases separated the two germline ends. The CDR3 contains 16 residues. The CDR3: CAISETPPGARETQYF. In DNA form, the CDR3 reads TGTGCCATCAGTGAGACCCCTCCGGGGGCAAGAGAGACCCAGTACTTC.

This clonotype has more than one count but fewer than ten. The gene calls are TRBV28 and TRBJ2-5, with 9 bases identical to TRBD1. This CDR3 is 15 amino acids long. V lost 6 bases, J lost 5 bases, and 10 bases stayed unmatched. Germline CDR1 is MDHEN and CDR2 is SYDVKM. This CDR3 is CASRAGTGLGETQYF. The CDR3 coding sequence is TGTGCCAGCAGAGCCGGGACAGGGCTTGGGGAGACCCAGTACTTC.

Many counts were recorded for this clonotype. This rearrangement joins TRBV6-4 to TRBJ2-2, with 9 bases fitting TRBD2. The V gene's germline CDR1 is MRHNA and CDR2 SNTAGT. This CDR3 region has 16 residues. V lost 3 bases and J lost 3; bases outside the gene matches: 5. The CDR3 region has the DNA TGTGCCAGCAGTGATGGTGCTAGCGGGGACACCGGGGAGCTGTTTTTT. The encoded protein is CASSDGASGDTGELFF.

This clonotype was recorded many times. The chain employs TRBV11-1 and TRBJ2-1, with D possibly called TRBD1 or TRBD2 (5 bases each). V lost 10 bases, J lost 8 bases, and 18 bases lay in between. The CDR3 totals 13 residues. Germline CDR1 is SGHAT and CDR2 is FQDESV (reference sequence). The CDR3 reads CATEGTKADEQFF. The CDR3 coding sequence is TGTGCCACTGAAGGGACGAAGGCGGATGAGCAGTTCTTC.

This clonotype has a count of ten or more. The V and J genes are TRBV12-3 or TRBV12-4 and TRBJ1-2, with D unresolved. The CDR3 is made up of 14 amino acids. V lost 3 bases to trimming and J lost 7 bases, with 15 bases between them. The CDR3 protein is CASSFSKRSSGYTF. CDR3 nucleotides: TGTGCCAGCAGTTTTTCCAAGCGAAGTTCTGGCTACACCTTC.

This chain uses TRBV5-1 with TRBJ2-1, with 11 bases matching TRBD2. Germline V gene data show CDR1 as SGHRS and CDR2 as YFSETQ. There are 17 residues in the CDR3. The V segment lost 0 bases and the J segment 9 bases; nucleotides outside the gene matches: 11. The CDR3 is CASSLVPLTSGMGEQFF. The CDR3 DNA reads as TGCGCCAGCAGCTTGGTCCCTCTGACTAGCGGGATGGGTGAGCAGTTCTTC.

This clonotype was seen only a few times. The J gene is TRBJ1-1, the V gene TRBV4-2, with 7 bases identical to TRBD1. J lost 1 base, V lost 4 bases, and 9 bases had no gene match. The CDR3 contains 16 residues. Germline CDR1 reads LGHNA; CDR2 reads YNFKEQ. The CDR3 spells CASSPLRDRPNTEAFF. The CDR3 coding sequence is TGTGCCAGCAGCCCATTGCGGGACAGACCGAACACTGAAGCTTTCTTT.

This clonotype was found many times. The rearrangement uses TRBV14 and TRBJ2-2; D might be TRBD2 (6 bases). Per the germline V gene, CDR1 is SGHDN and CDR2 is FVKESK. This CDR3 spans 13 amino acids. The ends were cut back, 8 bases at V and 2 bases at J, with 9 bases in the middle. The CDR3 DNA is TGTGCCAGCGGGACTTTTAACACCGGGGAGCTGTTTTTT. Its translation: CASGTFNTGELFF.

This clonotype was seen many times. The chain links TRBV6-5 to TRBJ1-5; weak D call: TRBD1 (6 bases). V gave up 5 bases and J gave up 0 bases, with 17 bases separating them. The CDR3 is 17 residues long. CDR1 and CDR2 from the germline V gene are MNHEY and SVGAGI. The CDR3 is CASSPPAQGTSNQPQHF. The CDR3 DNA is TGTGCCAGCAGTCCTCCCGCACAGGGTACTAGCAATCAGCCCCAGCATTTT.

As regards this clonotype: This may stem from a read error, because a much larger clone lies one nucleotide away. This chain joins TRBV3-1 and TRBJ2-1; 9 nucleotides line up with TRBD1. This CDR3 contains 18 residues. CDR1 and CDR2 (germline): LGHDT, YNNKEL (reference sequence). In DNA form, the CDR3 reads TGTACCAGCAGCGCTACGCTCGGGACAGGGTCTACAATCTATGAGCAGTTCTTC. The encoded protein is CTSSATLGTGSTIYEQFF.

Here the CDR3 reads CASSALRYEQYF. CDR3 DNA sequence: TGTGCCAGCAGCGCGCTCAGGTACGAGCAGTACTTC. The V gene is TRBV7-9, the J gene TRBJ2-7; D gene unclear. The germline V and J ends were trimmed by 5 bases and 4 bases, with 9 bases remaining between them. The CDR3 length is 12 residues. From germline, CDR1 is SEHNR and CDR2 FQNEAQ (reference sequence).

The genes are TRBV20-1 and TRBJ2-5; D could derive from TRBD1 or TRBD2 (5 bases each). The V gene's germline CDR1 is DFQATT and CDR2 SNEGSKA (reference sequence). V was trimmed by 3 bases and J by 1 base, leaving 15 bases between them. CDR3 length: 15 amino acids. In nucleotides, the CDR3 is TGCAGTGCTAGCGGTCGGGGCAGCTCCCAAGAGACCCAGTACTTC. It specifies CSASGRGSSQETQYF.

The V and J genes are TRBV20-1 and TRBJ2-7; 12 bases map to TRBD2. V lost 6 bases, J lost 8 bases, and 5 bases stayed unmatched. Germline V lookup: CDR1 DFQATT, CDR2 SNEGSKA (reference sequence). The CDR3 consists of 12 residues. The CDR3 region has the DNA TGCAGTGCCGGGACTAGCGGGTTCAAGCAGTACTTC. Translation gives CSAGTSGFKQYF.

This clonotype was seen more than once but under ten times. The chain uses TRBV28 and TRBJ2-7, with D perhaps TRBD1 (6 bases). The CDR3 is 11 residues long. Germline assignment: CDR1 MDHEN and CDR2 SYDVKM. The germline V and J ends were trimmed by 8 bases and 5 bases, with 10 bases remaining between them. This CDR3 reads CASARGHEQYF. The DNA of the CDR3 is TGTGCCAGCGCCAGGGGACACGAGCAGTACTTC.

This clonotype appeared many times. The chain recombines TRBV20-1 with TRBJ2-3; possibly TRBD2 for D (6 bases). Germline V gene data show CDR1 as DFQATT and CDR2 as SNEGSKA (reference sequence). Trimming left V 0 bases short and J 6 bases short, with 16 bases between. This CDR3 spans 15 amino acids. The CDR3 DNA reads TGCAGTGCTAGAGATAACGGGAGAGGGTCGGATACGCAGTATTTT. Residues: CSARDNGRGSDTQYF.

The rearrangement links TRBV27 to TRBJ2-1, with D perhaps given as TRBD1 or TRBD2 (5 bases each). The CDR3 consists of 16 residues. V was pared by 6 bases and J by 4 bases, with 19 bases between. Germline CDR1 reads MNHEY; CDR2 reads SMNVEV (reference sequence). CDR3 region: CASRLTLSGPYNEQFF. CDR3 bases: TGTGCCAGCAGGCTCACTCTCTCGGGACCGTACAATGAGCAGTTCTTC.